Below are 12 T cell receptor beta chains sequenced from a single sample in a study of PD-1 blockade in classical Hodgkin lymphoma. Using immunoSEQ multiplex PCR, the repertoire was profiled, and TCRdb retains in-frame clones only, with some absent. The data show roughly 50,000 clones, with around 80% seen just once and approximately 21% held by the top ten. Following autologous stem cell transplantation, relapse occurred in every patient, and exposure to brentuximab vedotin varied. The specimen comprised peripheral blood mononuclear cells (PBMCs), sampled before the second cycle of nivolumab. All receptors come from a human donor with classical Hodgkin lymphoma.

This chain connects TRBV5-4 to TRBJ2-7, with D possibly being TRBD2 (5 bases). Per germline, CDR1 SGHNT and CDR2 YYREEE (reference sequence). CDR3 size: 12 residues. Trimming cost V 3 bases and J 3 bases, with 7 bases left between them. The CDR3 DNA is TGTGCCAGCAGCTCGGGGAGCTACGAGCAGTACTTC. This gives the protein CASSSGSYEQYF.

The rearrangement links TRBV5-1 to TRBJ1-2, with 7 bases fitting TRBD1. After removal of 3 bases from V and 2 bases from J, the junction contained 10 bases not matched to a gene. Germline V gene lookup returns CDR1 SGHRS and CDR2 YFSETQ. This CDR3 has 16 amino acids. This CDR3 is CASSWVPGQKNYGYTF. In DNA, the CDR3 is TGCGCCAGCAGCTGGGTACCGGGACAGAAAAACTATGGCTACACCTTC. The whole variable domain, remainder taken from reference TRBV5-1 and TRBJ1-2, is KAGVTQTPRYLIKTRGQQVTLSCSPISGHRSVSWYQQTPGQGLQFLFEYFSETQRNKGNFPGRFSGRQFSNSRSEMNVSTLELGDSALYLCASSWVPGQKNYGYTFGSGTRLTVV.

The chain employs TRBV9 and TRBJ1-1, with D maybe TRBD1 (5 bases). CDR3 length: 13 residues. V lost 3 bases and J 5 bases, leaving 11 bases between the germline ends. Per germline, CDR1 SGDLS and CDR2 YYNGEE. CDR3 nucleotide sequence: TGTGCCAGCAGCGCCCGGGACCTAACTGAAGCTTTCTTT. Protein product: CASSARDLTEAFF. The whole variable domain, remainder taken from reference TRBV9 and TRBJ1-1, is DSGVTQTPKHLITATGQRVTLRCSPRSGDLSVYWYQQSLDQGLQFLIQYYNGEERAKGNILERFSAQQFPDLHSELNLSSLELGDSALYFCASSARDLTEAFFGQGTRLTVV.

The CDR3 DNA reads as TGTGCCAGCACCGGGACTAGCGGCAGCTACGAGCAGTACTTC. Its protein product is CASTGTSGSYEQYF. V usage is TRBV6-6 and J usage is TRBJ2-7, with TRBD2 matching over 11 bases. Trimming took 7 bases from V and 3 from J; bases not matched to a gene: 5. The CDR3 length is 14 residues. The germline CDR1 and CDR2 sequences are MNHNY and SVGAGI (reference sequence).

The chain carries TRBV6-6 and TRBJ2-7; perhaps TRBD2 as D (5 bases). In germline, CDR1 is MNHNY, CDR2 SVGAGI (reference sequence). Between the trimmed V and J ends, which lost 4 bases and 12 bases, there was a span of 13 bases. This CDR3 region has 11 residues. The CDR3 DNA follows: TGTGCCAGCAGTTCTGCCGGAGGCGCGTACTTC. It specifies CASSSAGGAYF.

The chain employs TRBV5-1 and TRBJ2-1; 8 nucleotides align to TRBD2. Germline CDR1 reads SGHRS; CDR2 reads YFSETQ. The ends lost 0 bases at V and 6 bases at J; junction bases unmatched: 8. The CDR3 spans 16 residues. The CDR3 sequence is CASSLVVLSGANEQFF. CDR3 in DNA: TGCGCCAGCAGCTTGGTGGTCCTTAGCGGGGCCAATGAGCAGTTCTTC.

The chain is built from TRBV19 and TRBJ2-1; TRBD2 aligns across 13 bases. V shed 3 bases and J 4 bases; nucleotides not matched to a gene: 18. Germline loops: CDR1 LNHDA, CDR2 SQIVND (reference sequence). The CDR3 sequence is 21 residues long. The CDR3 DNA sequence: TGTGCCAGTAGTATCCGTCCGACTAGCGGGAGGCCGCTTACGGGGTACAATGAGCAGTTCTTC. Translating gives CASSIRPTSGRPLTGYNEQFF.

The rearrangement uses TRBV5-1 and TRBJ2-3; 12 bases agree with TRBD1. The junction had 10 bases not matched to a gene; V was cut back by 3 bases and J by 2 bases. The germline V gene has CDR1 SGHRS and CDR2 YFSETQ. The CDR3 sequence is 18 residues long. CDR3 sequence reads: CASSSRDRGRVITDTQYF. Written as DNA, the CDR3 is TGCGCCAGCAGCTCCCGGGACAGGGGGCGCGTTATCACAGATACGCAGTATTTT.

V is TRBV5-1 and J is TRBJ1-3; D remains ambiguous. Per germline, CDR1 SGHRS and CDR2 YFSETQ. The CDR3 length is 14 residues. The V end was cut by 0 bases, the J end by 7 bases, with 11 bases between. CDR3 loop: CASSLDPALNTIYF. The CDR3 DNA reads as TGCGCCAGCAGCTTGGATCCGGCCTTGAACACCATATATTTT.

V and J are TRBV6-6 and TRBJ1-2; 10 bases map to TRBD1. Germline V gives CDR1 MNHNY, CDR2 SVGAGI (reference sequence). The CDR3 has 14 residues. V lost 5 bases and J lost 6; bases outside the gene matches: 6. The CDR3 region is CASSPDRGLDGYTF. The CDR3 bases are TGTGCCAGCAGTCCAGACAGGGGGCTCGATGGCTACACCTTC.

This clone was counted only a few times. This chain joins TRBV7-3 and TRBJ2-3, with D hard to call. CDR1 and CDR2 (germline): SGHTA, FQGTGA. The CDR3 contains 13 residues. Trimming took off 10 bases at V and 6 bases at J, with 17 bases between the two ends. In DNA, the CDR3 is TGTGCCACCTCTCTCCCCCCATCGGATACGCAGTATTTT. This gives the protein CATSLPPSDTQYF.

A remark on this clone: An end of the junction does not agree with germline; a read error may underlie this. This chain uses TRBV18 with TRBJ2-7, with 9 bases that match TRBD1. The V gene's germline CDR1 is KGHSH and CDR2 LQKENI. This CDR3 has 16 amino acids. The CDR3 sequence: CASSPPGTGTSHEQYF. CDR3 bases: TGTGCCAGCTCACCACCGGGGACAGGGACCTCCCACGAGCAGTACTTC. The entire variable domain, with the rest obtained from reference TRBV18 and TRBJ2-7, is as follows: NAGVMQNPRHLVRRRGQEARLRCSPMKGHSHVYWYRQLPEEGLKFMVYLQKENIIDESGMPKERFSAEFPKEGPSILRIQQVVRGDSAAYFCASSPPGTGTSHEQYFGPGTRLTVT.